Listed here are 10 T cell receptor beta chains from one sample, sequenced in a study of TIL therapy for anti-PD-1-resistant metastatic lung cancer. This was the immunoSEQ v3 assay. Assay used: immunoSEQ multiplex PCR; TCRdb lists only in-frame clones, some missing. The data contain about 44,000 clones, around 79% of them singletons. Time point noted: pre-treatment sample, taken before nivolumab and TIL therapy. This specimen consisted of blood, obtained at baseline. These receptors all stem from a man aged 70 or older with non-small cell lung cancer.

The genes are TRBV28 and TRBJ1-2; a possible D gene is TRBD1 (6 bases). Trimming took off 6 bases at V and 6 bases at J, with 14 bases between the two ends. The CDR3 length is 13 residues. Germline loops: CDR1 MDHEN, CDR2 SYDVKM. Written as DNA, the CDR3 is TGTGCCAGCAGATACAGGGATCGCGATGGCTACACCTTC. This encodes CASRYRDRDGYTF.

The chain uses TRBV28 and TRBJ1-5; 7 bases map to TRBD1. The length of the CDR3 is 15 residues. Trimming removed 5 bases from V and 3 bases from J; junction bases left unmatched: 7. Germline loops: CDR1 MDHEN, CDR2 SYDVKM. CDR3 protein: CASSSPGGTNQPQHF. The CDR3 nucleotides are TGTGCCAGCAGTAGTCCAGGGGGTACCAATCAGCCCCAGCATTTT.

This clone was detected a few times. The rearrangement joins TRBV7-8 to TRBJ1-1; D is perhaps TRBD1 (6 bases). The CDR3 extends over 13 amino acids. Trimming pared 1 base from V and 3 bases from J, leaving 6 bases between. Germline CDR1 and CDR2: SGHVS and FQNEAQ. The CDR3 region has the DNA TGTGCCAGCAGCTTAGACAGGGACACTGAAGCTTTCTTT. Translated: CASSLDRDTEAFF.

The chain employs TRBV27 and TRBJ1-2; D is undetermined. CDR1 and CDR2 (germline): MNHEY, SMNVEV (reference sequence). The CDR3 is 13 amino acids. Trimming took 2 bases from V and 4 from J, leaving 8 bases between them. The CDR3 sequence: CASSLGSGYGYTF. The CDR3 bases are TGTGCCAGCAGTTTAGGTAGCGGCTATGGCTACACCTTC.

This clone was recorded only once. This chain connects TRBV12-2 to TRBJ2-5; TRBD1 reflects the table's D call only, with no check against the DNA. TRBV12-2 is a pseudogene. The CDR3 is 14 amino acids. The CDR3 here is CASRFRQLQETQYF. CDR3 nucleotide sequence: TGTGCAAGTCGCTTTCGACAGTTGCAAGAGACCCAGTACTTC.

The chain couples TRBV28 to TRBJ2-3, with 7 bases that match TRBD2. V shed 8 bases and J 2 bases; nucleotides not matched to a gene: 7. The CDR3 totals 14 residues. Germline CDR1 and CDR2: MDHEN and SYDVKM. The CDR3 bases are TGTGCCAGCCTGGGACTACAACTCACAGATACGCAGTATTTT. It codes for CASLGLQLTDTQYF. Complete variable domain (other parts from reference TRBV28 and TRBJ2-3): DVKVTQSSRYLVKRTGEKVFLECVQDMDHENMFWYRQDPGLGLRLIYFSYDVKMKEKGDIPEGYSVSREKKERFSLILESASTNQTSMYLCASLGLQLTDTQYFGPGTRLTVL.

V and J are TRBV28 and TRBJ2-3; 14 bases line up with TRBD2. The CDR3 length is 15 residues. V trimming: 6 bases; J trimming: 6 bases; junction bases outside the gene matches: 5. The germline V gene encodes CDR1 MDHEN and CDR2 SYDVKM. The CDR3 DNA follows: TGTGCCAGCAGCTGGGGGACTAGCGGGAGCGATACGCAGTATTTT. It specifies CASSWGTSGSDTQYF. Full variable domain (remainder filled in from reference TRBV28 and TRBJ2-3): DVKVTQSSRYLVKRTGEKVFLECVQDMDHENMFWYRQDPGLGLRLIYFSYDVKMKEKGDIPEGYSVSREKKERFSLILESASTNQTSMYLCASSWGTSGSDTQYFGPGTRLTVL.

The V call is TRBV27, the J call TRBJ1-5, with 8 bases lining up with TRBD1. Germline CDR1 and CDR2: MNHEY and SMNVEV (reference sequence). The CDR3 totals 16 residues. The V segment lost 6 bases and the J segment 6 bases; nucleotides outside the gene matches: 13. The CDR3 bases are TGTGCCAGCAGAGCAGGGGGCGCTGAGTCAGGTCAGCCCCAGCATTTT. This sequence encodes CASRAGGAESGQPQHF.

CDR3 DNA: TGTGCCAGCACCGAACCTAGGACAGGGCGACGTGGTGAAGCTTTCTTT. Protein sequence: CASTEPRTGRRGEAFF. The V and J genes are TRBV28 and TRBJ1-1; 8 nucleotides match TRBD1. From germline, CDR1 is MDHEN and CDR2 SYDVKM. V was pared by 7 bases and J by 7 bases, with 17 bases of the junction left unmatched. CDR3 length: 16 amino acids.

This sequence joins TRBV5-4 and TRBJ1-2; D is unclear. This CDR3 is 14 amino acids long. V shed 0 bases and J shed 4 bases, with 10 bases lying between them. Germline CDR1 is SGHNT and CDR2 is YYREEE (reference sequence). CDR3 sequence reads: CASSLVQDLYGYTF. The CDR3 region has the DNA TGTGCCAGCAGCTTGGTTCAGGATCTCTATGGCTACACCTTC.